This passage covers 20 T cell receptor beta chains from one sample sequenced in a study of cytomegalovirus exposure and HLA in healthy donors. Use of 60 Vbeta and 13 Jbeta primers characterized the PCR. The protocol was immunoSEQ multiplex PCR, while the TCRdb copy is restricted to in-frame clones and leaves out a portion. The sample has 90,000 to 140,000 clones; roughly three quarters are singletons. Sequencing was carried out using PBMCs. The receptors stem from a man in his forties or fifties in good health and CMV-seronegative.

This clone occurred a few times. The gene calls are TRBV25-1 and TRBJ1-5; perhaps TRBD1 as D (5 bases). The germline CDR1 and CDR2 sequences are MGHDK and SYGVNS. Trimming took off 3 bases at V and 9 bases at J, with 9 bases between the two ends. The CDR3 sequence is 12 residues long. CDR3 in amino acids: CASSDGGGPQHF. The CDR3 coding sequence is TGTGCCAGCAGTGATGGGGGAGGGCCCCAGCATTTT.

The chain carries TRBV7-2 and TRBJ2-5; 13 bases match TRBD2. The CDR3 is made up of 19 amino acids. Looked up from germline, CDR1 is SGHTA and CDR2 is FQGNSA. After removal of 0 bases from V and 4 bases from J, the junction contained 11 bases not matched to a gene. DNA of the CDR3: TGTGCCAGCAGCTTAGCCCTACTAGCGGGGGGGCCCGGGGGAGAGACCCAGTACTTC. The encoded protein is CASSLALLAGGPGGETQYF.

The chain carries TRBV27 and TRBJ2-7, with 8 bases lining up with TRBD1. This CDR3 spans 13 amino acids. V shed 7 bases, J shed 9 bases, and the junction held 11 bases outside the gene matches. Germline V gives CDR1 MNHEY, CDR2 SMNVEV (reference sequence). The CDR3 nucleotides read TGTGCCAGCATTGGACAGGGAGGTCATGGGCAGTACTTC. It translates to CASIGQGGHGQYF.

CDR3 in amino acids: CAWSPTGLANYGYTF. The CDR3 DNA reads as TGTGCCTGGAGTCCGACAGGTCTGGCTAACTATGGCTACACCTTC. The chain carries TRBV30 and TRBJ1-2, with D perhaps matching TRBD1 (6 bases). Germline values: CDR1 GTSNPN, CDR2 SVGIG (reference sequence). V was cut by 2 bases and J by 0 bases, with 13 bases left in between. The CDR3 has 15 amino acids.

CDR3 protein: CASSYSEGGIYEQYF. The CDR3 DNA is TGTGCCAGCAGTTACTCCGAGGGGGGGATCTACGAGCAGTACTTC. This chain connects TRBV6-5 to TRBJ2-7; TRBD2 is a possible D gene (7 bases). Germline assignment: CDR1 MNHEY and CDR2 SVGAGI. The CDR3 totals 15 residues. Trimming pared 0 bases from V and 3 bases from J, leaving 12 bases between.

CDR3 nucleotides: TGTGCCAGCAATACAGGTTGGGGAACCTACGAGCAGTACTTC. This gives the protein CASNTGWGTYEQYF. The chain carries TRBV6-5 and TRBJ2-7; possibly TRBD1 for D (5 bases). V lost 7 bases, J lost 2 bases, and 15 bases lay in between. CDR1 is MNHEY, CDR2 SVGAGI, per germline. The CDR3 totals 14 residues.

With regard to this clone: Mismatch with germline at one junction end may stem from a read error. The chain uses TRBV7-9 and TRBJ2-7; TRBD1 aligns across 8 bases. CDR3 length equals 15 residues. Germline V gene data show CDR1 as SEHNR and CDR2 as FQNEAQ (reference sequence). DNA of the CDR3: TGTTCCAGCAGCACACGGGACAGGCCAGCTTACGAGCAGTACTTC. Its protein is CSSSTRDRPAYEQYF.

The DNA of the CDR3 is TGTGCCAGTAGTCAACAGGGGGCATCCTACGAGCAGTACTTC. Translated: CASSQQGASYEQYF. The J gene is TRBJ2-7, the V gene TRBV19; 9 positions match TRBD1. Germline V lookup: CDR1 LNHDA, CDR2 SQIVND (reference sequence). V lost 5 bases to trimming and J lost 1 base; unmatched junction nucleotides: 3. The CDR3 totals 14 residues.

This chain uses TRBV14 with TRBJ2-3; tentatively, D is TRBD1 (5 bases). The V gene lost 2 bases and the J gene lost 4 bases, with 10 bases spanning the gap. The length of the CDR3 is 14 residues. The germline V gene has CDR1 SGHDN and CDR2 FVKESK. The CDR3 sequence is CASSQFLGADTQYF. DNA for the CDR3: TGTGCCAGCAGCCAATTCCTAGGGGCAGATACGCAGTATTTT. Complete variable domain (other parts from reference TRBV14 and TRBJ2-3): EAGVTQFPSHSVIEKGQTVTLRCDPISGHDNLYWYRRVMGKEIKFLLHFVKESKQDESGMPNNRFLAERTGGTYSTLKVQPAELEDSGVYFCASSQFLGADTQYFGPGTRLTVL.

CDR3 DNA: TGTGCCATCAGTGAAGGGGGCACAGATACGCAGTATTTT. Translated: CAISEGGTDTQYF. The V gene is TRBV10-3, the J gene TRBJ2-3; D possibly corresponds to TRBD1 (5 bases). The CDR3 is 13 amino acids. Germline assignment: CDR1 ENHRY and CDR2 SYGVKD. The ends were cut back, 3 bases at V and 1 base at J, with 5 bases in the middle.

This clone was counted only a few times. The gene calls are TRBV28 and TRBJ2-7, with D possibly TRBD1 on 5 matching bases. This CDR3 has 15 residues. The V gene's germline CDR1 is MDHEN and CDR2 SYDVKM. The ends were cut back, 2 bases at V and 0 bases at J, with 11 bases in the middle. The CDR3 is CASSLMTASSYEQYF. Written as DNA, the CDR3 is TGTGCCAGCAGTTTAATGACAGCCTCCTCCTACGAGCAGTACTTC.

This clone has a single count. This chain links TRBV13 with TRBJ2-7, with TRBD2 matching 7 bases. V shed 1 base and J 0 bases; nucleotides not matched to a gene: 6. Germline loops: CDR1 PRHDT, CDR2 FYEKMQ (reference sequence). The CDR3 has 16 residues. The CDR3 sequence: CASSLEPSGTSYEQYF. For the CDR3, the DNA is TGTGCCAGCAGCTTAGAACCTAGCGGAACCTCCTACGAGCAGTACTTC.

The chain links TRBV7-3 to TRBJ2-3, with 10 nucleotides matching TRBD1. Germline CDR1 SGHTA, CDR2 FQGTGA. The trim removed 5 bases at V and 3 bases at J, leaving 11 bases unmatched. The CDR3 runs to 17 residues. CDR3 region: CASSPRGDRGATDTQYF. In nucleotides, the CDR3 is TGTGCCAGCAGCCCACGCGGGGACAGGGGAGCAACAGATACGCAGTATTTT.

This CDR3 is CASSEALAGYEQYF. CDR3 coding DNA: TGTGCCAGCAGTGAAGCGTTAGCGGGCTACGAGCAGTACTTC. The chain recombines TRBV6-1 with TRBJ2-7, with 7 positions matching TRBD2. Germline CDR1 MNHNS, CDR2 SASEGT. The length of the CDR3 is 14 residues. J was trimmed by 3 bases and V by 0 bases; bases with no gene match: 2.

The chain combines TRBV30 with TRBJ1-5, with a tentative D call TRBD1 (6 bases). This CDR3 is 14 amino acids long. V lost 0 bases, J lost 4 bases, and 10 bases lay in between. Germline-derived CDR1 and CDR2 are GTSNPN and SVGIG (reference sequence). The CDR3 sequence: CAWSVGQGNQPQHF. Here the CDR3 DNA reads TGTGCCTGGAGTGTTGGGCAGGGGAATCAGCCCCAGCATTTT.

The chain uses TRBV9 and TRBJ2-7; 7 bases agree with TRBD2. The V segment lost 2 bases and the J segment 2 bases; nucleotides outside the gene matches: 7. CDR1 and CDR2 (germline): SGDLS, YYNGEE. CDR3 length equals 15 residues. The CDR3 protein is CASSVSSGAPYEQYF. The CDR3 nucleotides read TGTGCCAGCAGCGTTTCTAGCGGTGCACCCTACGAGCAGTACTTC.

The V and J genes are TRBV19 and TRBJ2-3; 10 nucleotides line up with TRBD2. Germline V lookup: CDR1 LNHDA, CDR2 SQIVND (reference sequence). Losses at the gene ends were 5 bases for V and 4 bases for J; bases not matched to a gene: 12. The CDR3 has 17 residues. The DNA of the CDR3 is TGTGCCAGTAGTTGGCTTGGGGTAGCGGGAGGTGCAGATACGCAGTATTTT. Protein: CASSWLGVAGGADTQYF. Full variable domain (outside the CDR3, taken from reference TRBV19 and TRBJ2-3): DGGITQSPKYLFRKEGQNVTLSCEQNLNHDAMYWYRQDPGQGLRLIYYSQIVNDFQKGDIAEGYSVSREKKESFPLTVTSAQKNPTAFYLCASSWLGVAGGADTQYFGPGTRLTVL.

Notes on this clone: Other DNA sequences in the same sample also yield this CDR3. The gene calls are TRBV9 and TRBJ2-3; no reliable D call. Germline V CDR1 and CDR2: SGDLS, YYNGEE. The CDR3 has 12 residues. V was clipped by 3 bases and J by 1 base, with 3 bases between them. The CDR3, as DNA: TGTGCCAGCAGCGCTGGCACAGATACGCAGTATTTT. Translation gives CASSAGTDTQYF.

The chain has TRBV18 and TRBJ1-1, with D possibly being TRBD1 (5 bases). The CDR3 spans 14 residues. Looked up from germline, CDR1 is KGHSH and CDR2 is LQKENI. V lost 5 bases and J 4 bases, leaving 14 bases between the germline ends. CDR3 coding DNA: TGTGCCAGCTCAACGGGTGGAGGGGCCACTGAAGCTTTCTTT. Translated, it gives CASSTGGGATEAFF.

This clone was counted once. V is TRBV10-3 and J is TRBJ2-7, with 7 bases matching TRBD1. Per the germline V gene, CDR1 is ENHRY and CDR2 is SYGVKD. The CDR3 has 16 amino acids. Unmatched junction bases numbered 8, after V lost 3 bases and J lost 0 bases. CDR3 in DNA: TGTGCCATCAGTGACCCTACAGGGGCCAACTCCTACGAGCAGTACTTC. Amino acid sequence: CAISDPTGANSYEQYF.